This T cell receptor beta chain was recorded in a study of spatial heterogeneity in lung cancer (dated 2019 in TCRdb). Regarding the study in general: More beta-chain than alpha-chain transcripts were consistently detected, likely reflecting higher beta-chain transcript abundance. Nonsynonymous mutation counts, determined by whole-exome sequencing of tumor tissue, were related to TCR repertoire features. In the raw uncorrected reads, each unique combination of TCR and UMI appeared more than ten times on average. TCR alpha and beta repertoires were quantitatively compared across multiple tumor regions, matched nontumor lung and blood in non-small cell lung cancer. Both alpha and beta chains were TCR-sequenced in samples taken at surgery, namely 220 tumor regions, fewer than 80 matched nontumor lung samples and 50 to 60 PBMC samples.

Study-wide conclusions, independent of this receptor: Additional single-cell paired TCR alpha and beta sequencing was considered necessary to confirm, at a functional level, the hypothesis that regional TCRs recognize regional mutations.

Per the publication, the time point label means: sample taken at primary tumor resection. Samples were obtained from approximately 76 patients with early-stage, untreated non-small cell lung cancer from the lung TRACERx cohort. Whole RNA extracted from tumor and nontumor lung tissue, or from cryopreserved PBMC samples, was used for TCR sequencing without cell sorting. Patients were selected for TCR sequencing only if sufficient RNA was available from at least two tumor regions. Before being selected, tumor and adjacent nontumor lung specimens were reviewed by a lung pathologist. Library preparation was by 5' RACE. Sequencer: NextSeq 500. The TCR library protocol attached a unique molecular identifier to each TCR cDNA molecule to allow correction of PCR and sequencing errors. The original pipeline was this. Decombinator tools were used for TCR identification, UMI-based error correction and CDR3 extraction. Expanded TCRs were defined as those above a frequency of 2 per 1,000, corresponding to the top 1% of the tumor frequency distribution. Rényi diversity was computed with the R vegan package after subsampling each repertoire 100 times to 5,000 TCRs. CDR3 similarity networks were built from amino acid triplet string-kernel similarity, connecting CDR3s with pairwise similarity above 0.82. TCRdb reworked the public reads: Q25 trimming with fastp, MiXCR clone assembly, productive beta chains retained. CDR3 protein duplicates are merged, each entry listing the most common genes and DNA. The V and J calls follow TCRdb's processing rather than the paper's. A total of 8,200 or so distinct CDR3 sequences appear in this sample, more than 7.5% of them only once. The ten largest clones add up to around 22% of the sample.

From the cysteine through the phenylalanine, the CDR3 covers 15 amino acids. Just CDR3 DNA is preserved here, 45 bases in frame from base 1. V has 4 bases trimmed and J has 4 bases trimmed; junction bases matching no gene number 9. Taken from the germline V gene, the CDR1 and CDR2 loops are SGDLS and YYNGEE. This clonotype has ten or more counts. No antigen is known for it. No much larger clone is present one base from it, and per-base qualities are unavailable. Sample: normal lung tissue next to the tumor, taken at surgery. The chain uses TRBV9 and TRBJ2-3; TRBD2 agrees with 7 junctional bases. This TCR was sampled from a male donor with early-stage non-small cell lung cancer. The DNA is as follows: TGTGCCAGCAGCCCCTTGGCGGGAGACGCAGATACGCAGTATTTT. This yields the protein CASSPLAGDADTQYF.